This T cell receptor beta chain derives from a study of blood T cell repertoires in COVID-19. For the study at large: Spain, Italy and the United States supplied samples that represented acute and convalescent COVID-19.

This CDR3 has 14 residues. Trimming removed 0 bases at V and 0 bases at J, with 5 bases between. Germline V lookup: CDR1 MNHEY, CDR2 SVGAGI. Authors' methods: By means of reference gene primer amplification, nucleated cell counts were estimated. The data were produced by immunoSEQ multiplex PCR, yet TCRdb's version contains in-frame clones alone and is incomplete. V and J calls and clone size are copied from that table; D and trimming were computed from the DNA. The table shows about 190,000 clones, with 84% occurring only once. This TCR was recovered from a human donor in a cohort sampled during active COVID-19. The chain employs TRBV6-5 and TRBJ1-2; D unresolved. Sequences were obtained from peripheral blood. The CDR3 reads CASSYSGANYGYTF. The CDR3 DNA reads as TGTGCCAGCAGTTACTCCGGGGCTAACTATGGCTACACCTTC.